These 5 T cell receptor beta chains were sequenced from one sample in a study of Graves' ophthalmopathy and Graves' hyperthyroidism. RNA transcripts provided the template for amplifying TCR beta CDR3 regions. In the first round, RT-PCR was carried out with HTBI primers, and a multiplex PCR formed the second round. TCRdb recomputed calls from the multiplex PCR reads with MiXCR, one row per CDR3 protein. Among around 520,000 distinct CDR3 sequences listed, roughly 40% were seen once. Specimen: peripheral blood or thyroid tissue (not recorded which). The receptors shown here come from an adult man with Graves' hyperthyroidism.

The chain combines TRBV12-3 or TRBV12-4 with TRBJ2-1, with unresolved D. This CDR3 is built from 14 residues. V dropped 0 bases and J dropped 9 bases, with 12 bases sitting between them. The CDR3 DNA reads TGTGCCAGCAGTTTAGCCGAGACGTCGAGTGAGCAGTTCTTC. This encodes CASSLAETSSEQFF.

A note on this clonotype: Germline is not matched at one junction end, which may reflect a read error. The chain uses TRBV9 and TRBJ1-5; D unclear. The CDR3 extends over 13 amino acids. Germline CDR1 is SGDLS and CDR2 is YYNGEE. The CDR3 region is CASSVGNNRPQHF. The CDR3 nucleotides are TGTGCCAGCAGCGTAGGGAACAATCGGCCCCAGCACTTT. The full variable domain, in which reference TRBV9 and TRBJ1-5 provide the parts outside the CDR3, is DSGVTQTPKHLITATGQRVTLRCSPRSGDLSVYWYQQSLDQGLQFLIQYYNGEERAKGNILERFSAQQFPDLHSELNLSSLELGDSALYFCASSVGNNRPQHFGDGTRLSIL.

This clonotype has ten or more counts. The V gene is TRBV29-1, the J gene TRBJ2-7, with D possibly being TRBD1 (6 bases). The CDR3 runs 12 residues. Germline CDR1 and CDR2: SQVTM and ANQGSEA. V was clipped by 2 bases and J by 8 bases, with 13 bases between them. This CDR3 is CSVERGSSKQYF. The CDR3 DNA follows: TGCAGCGTTGAAAGGGGGTCTAGCAAGCAGTACTTC.

In the case of this clonotype: An end of the junction differs from the germline gene, which may be a read error. The chain has TRBV7-9 and TRBJ2-7; no clear D gene. This CDR3 has 13 amino acids. Germline CDR1 SEHNR, CDR2 FQNEAQ (reference sequence). The CDR3 here is CASQSGESYEQHF. The CDR3 nucleotides are TGTGCCAGTCAGTCGGGTGAGTCCTACGAGCAGCACTTC.

The chain uses TRBV6-5 and TRBJ1-6; D is unclear. Germline V gene data show CDR1 as MNHEY and CDR2 as SVGAGI. The CDR3 has 16 residues. The V gene lost 0 bases and the J gene lost 9 bases, with 15 bases spanning the gap. In DNA, the CDR3 is TGTGCCAGCAGTTACTCGAAATCATTCCGGGGTTCACCCCTCCACTTT. Translating it yields CASSYSKSFRGSPLHF.